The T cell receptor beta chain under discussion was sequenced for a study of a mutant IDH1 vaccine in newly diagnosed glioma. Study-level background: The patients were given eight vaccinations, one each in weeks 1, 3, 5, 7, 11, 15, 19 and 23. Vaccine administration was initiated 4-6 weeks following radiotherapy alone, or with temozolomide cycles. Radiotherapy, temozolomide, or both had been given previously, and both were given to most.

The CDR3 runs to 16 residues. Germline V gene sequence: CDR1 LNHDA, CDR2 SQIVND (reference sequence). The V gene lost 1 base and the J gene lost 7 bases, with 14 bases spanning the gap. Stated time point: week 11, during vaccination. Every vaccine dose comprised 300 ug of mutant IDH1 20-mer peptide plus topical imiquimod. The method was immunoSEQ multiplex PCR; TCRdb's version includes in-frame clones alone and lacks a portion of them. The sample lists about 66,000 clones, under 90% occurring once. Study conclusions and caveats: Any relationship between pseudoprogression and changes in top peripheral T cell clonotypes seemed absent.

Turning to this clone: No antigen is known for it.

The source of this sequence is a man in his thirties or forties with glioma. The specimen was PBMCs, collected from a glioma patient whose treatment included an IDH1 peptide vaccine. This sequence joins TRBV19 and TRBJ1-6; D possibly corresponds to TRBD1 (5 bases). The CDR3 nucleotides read TGTGCCAGTAGTATAGCCTCCAGGGTGTCGAATTCACCCCTCCACTTT. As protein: CASSIASRVSNSPLHF.